A selection of T cell receptor beta chains follows, all from one sample in a study of T cell changes during pregnancy in multiple sclerosis. Clones were sequenced by immunoSEQ multiplex PCR, and TCRdb holds only the in-frame ones, with some missing. The repertoire holds tens of thousands of clones, with about 90% as singletons. The material was CD4+ T cells from peripheral blood mononuclear cells, obtained in the third trimester of pregnancy. The receptors derive from a female donor in good health, enrolled as a control in a pregnancy study. The CDR3 runs from the conserved cysteine through the conserved F or W. The D gene is left open where the match is weak. The size of a clone is reported for some rows only, either as once, few or many, or as a class for expanded clones.

TRBJ1-6	TRBV7-8	TRBD1	-	CASNNQGQANSPLHF	TGTGCCAGCAACAACCAGGGACAGGCTAATTCACCCCTCCACTTT
TRBJ2-1	TRBV7-8	TRBD2	-	CASSSAGGRPYNEQFF	TGTGCCAGCAGCTCCGCGGGGGGGAGACCCTACAATGAGCAGTTCTTC
TRBJ1-1	TRBV19	TRBD1	-	CASNQQGPMNTEAFF	TGTGCCAGTAACCAACAGGGGCCCATGAACACTGAAGCTTTCTTT
TRBJ1-4	TRBV23-1	TRBD1	-	CASSQTGTGAEKLFF	TGCGCCAGCAGTCAAACCGGGACAGGAGCTGAAAAACTGTTTTTT
TRBJ2-3	TRBV5-1	TRBD2	-	CASSLTSGGLTDTQYF	TGCGCCAGCAGCTTGACTAGCGGGGGTCTCACAGATACGCAGTATTTT
TRBJ2-7	TRBV29-1	TRBD2	-	CSVETSGTLYEQYF	TGCAGCGTTGAGACTAGCGGGACCCTCTACGAGCAGTACTTC
TRBJ1-2	TRBV4-2	TRBD1	-	CASSQVGTDTNYGYTF	TGTGCCAGCAGCCAAGTCGGGACAGACACTAACTATGGCTACACCTTC
TRBJ2-1	TRBV7-9	TRBD2	once	CASSPPRLADNEQFF	TGTGCCAGCAGCCCCCCCCGACTAGCGGACAATGAGCAGTTCTTC
TRBJ1-2	TRBV19	-	-	CASSMGDSQLYGYTF	TGTGCCAGTAGCATGGGCGATTCACAGCTGTATGGCTACACCTTC
TRBJ1-1	TRBV7-2	TRBD1	-	CASSSPNFPGGLAFF	TGTGCCAGCAGCTCACCAAACTTCCCAGGGGGACTTGCTTTCTTT
TRBJ2-2	TRBV30	-	-	CAWGGFSNAGELFF	TGTGCCTGGGGAGGGTTCTCGAACGCCGGGGAGCTGTTTTTT
TRBJ2-7	TRBV11-2	-	-	CASSPGGLELIEQYF	TGTGCCAGCAGCCCCGGCGGTCTAGAGTTAATCGAGCAGTACTTC
TRBJ2-1	TRBV7-2	-	-	CASSLGLTHNEQFF	TGTGCCAGCAGCTTAGGACTAACTCACAATGAGCAGTTCTTC
TRBJ2-7	TRBV6-6	-	-	CASSRPSGWGYEQYF	TGTGCCAGCAGCCGCCCGAGCGGTTGGGGCTACGAGCAGTACTTC
TRBJ2-7	TRBV5-6	TRBD1	-	CASPGQVEQYF	TGTGCCAGCCCGGGACAGGTCGAGCAGTACTTC
TRBJ1-1	TRBV7-9	TRBD1	once	CASSSYRGPNTEAFF	TGTGCCAGCAGCTCATACAGGGGACCGAACACTGAAGCTTTCTTT
TRBJ2-5	TRBV9	TRBD2	-	CASNRRGGSEETQYF	TGTGCCAGCAACCGAAGGGGCGGGAGTGAGGAGACCCAGTACTTC
TRBJ2-5	TRBV6-1	-	-	CASSEAVWGRWEETQYF	TGTGCCAGCAGTGAAGCAGTATGGGGGCGTTGGGAAGAGACCCAGTACTTC
TRBJ2-7	TRBV7-2	TRBD2	-	CASSLGGGGAYEQYF	TGTGCCAGCAGCTTAGGGGGCGGGGGGGCCTACGAGCAGTACTTC
TRBJ2-3	TRBV19	TRBD2	-	CASTRQAGGLGTQYF	TGTGCCAGTACCCGGCAAGCGGGAGGGCTGGGTACGCAGTATTTT
TRBJ1-1	TRBV5-1	-	-	CASSDPRGRGGAPGNTEAFF	TGCGCCAGCAGCGATCCGAGGGGGAGGGGAGGGGCCCCGGGGAACACTGAAGCTTTCTTT
TRBJ2-5	TRBV28	-	-	CASSLPNLGTQYF	TGTGCCAGCAGTTTACCTAACCTCGGGACCCAGTACTTC
TRBJ2-7	TRBV5-1	-	once	CASSLDGSPTYEQYF	TGCGCCAGCAGCTTGGACGGGAGCCCCACCTACGAGCAGTACTTC
TRBJ1-5	TRBV28	TRBD1	-	CASRQGPGGNQPQHF	TGTGCCAGCAGACAGGGGCCGGGAGGCAATCAGCCCCAGCATTTT
TRBJ2-7	TRBV4-2	TRBD2	medium-sized	CASSQGLAGSYEQYF	TGTGCCAGCAGCCAAGGACTAGCGGGGTCCTACGAGCAGTACTTC
TRBJ1-2	TRBV6-5	-	-	CASSPTDTYGYTF	TGTGCCAGCAGTCCCACCGACACCTATGGCTACACCTTC
TRBJ2-6	TRBV6-1	-	few	CASSGDILSGANVLTF	TGTGCCAGCAGTGGTGACATACTCTCTGGGGCCAACGTCCTGACTTTC
TRBJ1-5	TRBV11-2	TRBD1	-	CASSPGGGRGHQPQHF	TGTGCCAGCAGCCCAGGAGGAGGCAGGGGGCATCAGCCCCAGCATTTT
TRBJ2-2	TRBV7-9	TRBD2	-	CASSLTAGGGTGELFF	TGTGCCAGCAGCTTAACCGCTGGCGGGGGGACCGGGGAGCTGTTTTTT
TRBJ2-7	TRBV14	TRBD1	-	CASSQFHGPGQGAYEQYF	TGTGCCAGCAGCCAATTCCATGGGCCGGGACAGGGGGCCTACGAGCAGTACTTC
TRBJ2-3	TRBV29-1	TRBD1	-	CSVPPTGASTDTQYF	TGCAGCGTACCCCCAACAGGGGCGAGCACAGATACGCAGTATTTT
TRBJ2-7	TRBV11-2	TRBD2	-	CASSLDSGSYEQYF	TGTGCCAGCAGCTTAGATAGCGGGAGCTACGAGCAGTACTTC
TRBJ1-5	TRBV28	TRBD1	-	CASSYHLQGGNQPQHF	TGTGCCAGCAGTTACCACCTACAGGGGGGCAATCAGCCCCAGCATTTT
TRBJ2-2	TRBV10-2	TRBD1	-	CASRGQGNTGELFF	TGCGCCAGCAGGGGACAGGGTAACACCGGGGAGCTGTTTTTT
TRBJ2-7	TRBV5-1	TRBD1	-	CASSLGLGTGVDEQYF	TGCGCCAGCAGCTTGGGCTTAGGGACAGGGGTCGACGAGCAGTACTTC
TRBJ1-1	TRBV9	-	-	CASSVEEGRDTEAFF	TGTGCCAGCAGCGTAGAAGAGGGAAGGGACACTGAAGCTTTCTTT
TRBJ1-1	TRBV6-5	-	-	CATKTTTTEAFF	TGTGCCACAAAGACGACGACTACTGAAGCTTTCTTT
TRBJ1-1	TRBV7-3	TRBD1	-	CASSSQTGGSTEAFF	TGTGCCAGCAGCTCTCAGACAGGGGGTTCAACTGAAGCTTTCTTT
TRBJ2-7	TRBV13	TRBD1	-	CASSLGLRTGDSYEQYF	TGTGCCAGCAGCTTAGGCCTGAGGACAGGGGATTCCTACGAGCAGTACTTC
TRBJ2-1	TRBV7-2	TRBD2	-	CASSAPGLAGGQQFF	TGTGCCAGCAGCGCCCCTGGGCTAGCGGGGGGTCAGCAGTTCTTC
TRBJ2-4	TRBV6-4	-	-	CASSESIDGGNIQYF	TGTGCCAGCAGTGAATCTATAGACGGGGGAAACATTCAGTACTTC
TRBJ2-7	TRBV6-1	TRBD2	-	CASRALAGGYEQYF	TGTGCCAGCAGGGCACTAGCGGGAGGCTACGAGCAGTACTTC
TRBJ2-1	TRBV7-3	TRBD1	-	CASSPSGQGIYEQFF	TGTGCCAGCAGCCCATCGGGACAGGGCATCTATGAGCAGTTCTTC
TRBJ1-2	TRBV4-3	TRBD1	-	CASSLYYRGQDGYTF	TGCGCCAGCAGCCTTTATTACAGGGGGCAGGATGGCTACACCTTC
TRBJ2-2	TRBV27	-	-	CASSSWERASDTGELFF	TGTGCCAGCAGCTCCTGGGAGAGGGCTTCGGACACCGGGGAGCTGTTTTTT
TRBJ2-3	TRBV19	TRBD2	-	CASSLRDYSSTDTQYF	TGTGCCAGTAGTCTAAGGGACTATTCTAGCACAGATACGCAGTATTTT
TRBJ1-5	TRBV6-5	-	-	CASSYSGGKQPQHF	TGTGCCAGCAGTTACTCGGGGGGGAAACAGCCCCAGCATTTT
TRBJ1-3	TRBV23-1	-	-	CASSQARQISGNTIYF	TGCGCCAGCAGTCAGGCCCGACAGATTTCTGGAAACACCATATATTTT
TRBJ1-4	TRBV14	-	-	CASSQVNEKLFF	TGTGCCAGCAGCCAAGTAAATGAAAAACTGTTTTTT
TRBJ1-5	TRBV28	-	-	CASTLFRVSQPQHF	TGTGCCAGCACCTTGTTCCGGGTTAGTCAGCCCCAGCATTTT
TRBJ2-4	TRBV28	-	-	CASSPGTSQGRRMNIQYF	TGTGCCAGCAGTCCCGGAACCTCCCAGGGGCGGCGAATGAACATTCAGTACTTC
TRBJ2-7	TRBV4-2	-	-	CASSHSRSGEQYF	TGTGCCAGCAGCCATTCAAGAAGCGGCGAGCAGTACTTC
TRBJ1-4	TRBV18	TRBD1	-	CASSPSTGEEKLFF	TGTGCCAGCTCGCCCTCGACAGGGGAGGAAAAACTGTTTTTT
TRBJ1-2	TRBV30	-	-	CAWSVTAQSFGYTF	TGTGCCTGGAGTGTTACGGCACAGTCCTTTGGCTACACCTTC